These 21 T cell receptor beta chains came from one sample sequenced in a study of Graves' ophthalmopathy and Graves' hyperthyroidism. The study amplified TCR beta CDR3 regions using RNA transcripts. Investigators did first-round RT-PCR with HTBI primers, then second-round multiplex PCR. TCRdb reprocessed the multiplex PCR reads via MiXCR and lists one record per CDR3 protein. This table has 300,000 to 500,000 distinct CDR3 sequences, 15% appearing once. The sample comprised peripheral blood. The receptors were gathered from a woman aged 18-29 years with stable Graves' hyperthyroidism.

Note on this clonotype: Germline and junction disagree at one end, which may indicate a read error. The V call is TRBV4-1, the J call TRBJ2-4, with a tentative D call TRBD2 (7 bases). The CDR3 consists of 15 residues. Germline assignment: CDR1 MGHRA and CDR2 YSYEKL. The CDR3 is CASSRGGLPGDIKYF. The CDR3 DNA is TGCGCCAGCAGCCGAGGGGGACTACCAGGGGACATTAAGTACTTC.

As concerns this clonotype: Sequence at one end of the junction differs from germline and may be a read error. The CDR3 sequence: CASRDATDYGYTF. The CDR3 nucleotides are TGTGCCAGCAGGGACGCGACAGATTATGGTTACACCTTC. V is TRBV6-2 or TRBV6-3 and J is TRBJ1-2; a possible D gene is TRBD1 (5 bases). Germline V gene lookup returns CDR1 MNHEY and CDR2 SVGEGT. The CDR3 is 13 amino acids.

This clonotype was observed at least ten times. The CDR3 region is CATSRRGQGIVGTYEQYF. CDR3 nucleotide sequence: TGTGCCACCAGCAGGAGGGGACAGGGCATTGTCGGGACCTACGAGCAGTACTTC. The rearrangement joins TRBV15 to TRBJ2-7; 9 bases are a match to TRBD1. Losses at the gene ends were 3 bases for V and 2 bases for J; bases not matched to a gene: 14. CDR3 length: 18 amino acids. Per the germline V gene, CDR1 is LNHNV and CDR2 is YYDKDF (reference sequence).

This clonotype was counted many times. This sequence joins TRBV24-1 and TRBJ2-2; TRBD2 matches 10 bases. CDR3 length: 14 amino acids. CDR1 KGHDR and CDR2 SFDVKD come from the germline V gene. After removal of 5 bases from V and 4 bases from J, the junction contained 0 bases not matched to a gene. The CDR3 DNA sequence: TGTGCCACCAGTGGACTAGCGGGCACCGGGGAGCTGTTTTTT. This sequence encodes CATSGLAGTGELFF.

Comments on this clonotype: A read error may be the cause here, since a much bigger clone is one base away. V gene TRBV9 combines with J gene TRBJ1-1; D is uncertain. Germline loops: CDR1 SGDLS, CDR2 YYNGEE. The CDR3 runs to 15 residues. This chain's CDR3 is CASSVDAVLNTEVFF. In nucleotides, the CDR3 is TGTGCCAGCAGCGTAGATGCAGTGTTGAACACTGAAGTTTTCTTT.

This clonotype was seen repeatedly, ten times or more. This sequence joins TRBV20-1 and TRBJ2-5; unclear D gene. Germline CDR1 DFQATT, CDR2 SNEGSKA (reference sequence). Trimming took off 6 bases at V and 2 bases at J, with 10 bases between the two ends. The CDR3 loop spans 12 amino acids. CDR3 residues: CSASNAQETQYF. For the CDR3, the DNA is TGCAGTGCGTCGAACGCTCAAGAGACCCAGTACTTC.

This clonotype was seen ten or more times. A read error may produce the germline difference seen at one junction end. The chain has TRBV3-1 and TRBJ1-1, with 7 bases fitting TRBD1. CDR3 length equals 12 residues. Germline V gives CDR1 LGHDT, CDR2 YNNKEL (reference sequence). The DNA of the CDR3 is TGTGCCAGCAGCCAAGACGGGGACAGATGGGACTTT. It translates to CASSQDGDRWDF.

The chain couples TRBV10-3 to TRBJ1-1; 10 nucleotides agree with TRBD1. Germline V gene data show CDR1 as ENHRY and CDR2 as SYGVKD. The CDR3 has 14 residues. The trim removed 6 bases at V and 5 bases at J, leaving 6 bases unmatched. The CDR3, as DNA: TGTGCCATCAGATCCGGGACAGGGGAGACTGAAGCTTTCTTT. Protein product: CAIRSGTGETEAFF.

This clonotype was recorded a few times. The chain recombines TRBV29-1 with TRBJ1-1; TRBD1 aligns across 7 bases. Germline values: CDR1 SQVTM, CDR2 ANQGSEA. This CDR3 comprises 13 residues. V trimming: 2 bases; J trimming: 4 bases; junction bases outside the gene matches: 4. CDR3 bases: TGCAGCGTTGAAAAGGGGGCGGGCACTGAAGCTTTCTTT. Encoded protein: CSVEKGAGTEAFF.

V gene TRBV6-1 combines with J gene TRBJ2-5; D perhaps matches TRBD2 (5 bases). Trimming removed 5 bases from V and 7 bases from J, with 17 bases in between. The germline V gene has CDR1 MNHNS and CDR2 SASEGT. The CDR3 totals 14 residues. The CDR3 reads CASSPPGGPGTQYF. CDR3 in DNA: TGTGCCAGCAGTCCCCCCGGCGGGCCAGGGACCCAGTACTTC.

The V gene is TRBV12-3 or TRBV12-4, the J gene TRBJ2-2, with 10 bases lining up with TRBD1. With 6 bases clipped from V and 7 bases from J, the junction kept 8 bases outside the gene matches. The CDR3 consists of 15 residues. The CDR3 DNA reads as TGTGCCAGCAGGCTGGACAGGGGGAGGGTCGGGGAGCTGTTTTTT. It encodes CASRLDRGRVGELFF.

This clonotype occurred many times. CDR3 in amino acids: CASGLTGPSYEQYF. The CDR3, as DNA: TGTGCTAGTGGTTTGACAGGGCCCTCCTACGAGCAGTACTTC. The rearrangement joins TRBV12-5 to TRBJ2-7, with D possibly being TRBD1 (6 bases). From germline, CDR1 is LGHNT and CDR2 FRNRAP. V was clipped by 2 bases and J by 0 bases, with 8 bases between them. The CDR3 length is 14 residues. The whole variable domain, filled in from reference TRBV12-5 and TRBJ2-7, reads DARVTQTPRHKVTEMGQEVTMRCQPILGHNTVFWYRQTMMQGLELLAYFRNRAPLDDSGMPKDRFSAEMPDATLATLKIQPSEPRDSAVYFCASGLTGPSYEQYFGPGTRLTVT.

This clonotype appeared many times. The chain links TRBV24-1 to TRBJ2-5; D gene uncertain. V was cut by 5 bases and J by 1 base, with 10 bases left in between. CDR1 is KGHDR and CDR2 is SFDVKD in the germline V gene. There are 14 residues in the CDR3. Here the CDR3 DNA reads TGTGCCACCAGTGCCCCACAGACCCAAGAGACCCAGTACTTC. Translation gives CATSAPQTQETQYF.

J is TRBJ1-5 and V is TRBV12-3 or TRBV12-4; no clear D gene. Trimming shortened V by 6 bases and J by 2 bases, and 14 bases separated the two germline ends. This CDR3 has 15 amino acids. CDR3 protein: CASSHRPEGNQPQHF. The CDR3 DNA reads as TGTGCCAGCAGCCACAGACCGGAGGGCAATCAGCCCCAGCATTTT.

Many counts were recorded for this clonotype. The chain joins TRBV6-5 to TRBJ1-2; D remains ambiguous. The CDR3 totals 14 residues. CDR1 MNHEY and CDR2 SVGAGI come from the germline V gene. V was clipped by 6 bases and J by 2 bases, with 13 bases between them. The CDR3 spells CASSLRELNYGYTF. In DNA form, the CDR3 reads TGTGCCAGCAGCCTAAGGGAACTGAACTATGGCTACACCTTC.

This clonotype was detected many times. J is TRBJ1-2 and V is TRBV6-5; possible D gene TRBD1, 6 bases. The CDR3 is 16 residues long. Germline CDR1 is MNHEY and CDR2 is SVGAGI. V lost 0 bases, J lost 3 bases, and 14 bases lay in between. CDR3 sequence: CASSYSGGAGHYGYTF. For the CDR3, the DNA is TGTGCCAGCAGTTACTCGGGGGGCGCGGGTCACTATGGCTACACCTTC.

This clonotype was detected ten times or more. The rearrangement joins TRBV12-3 or TRBV12-4 to TRBJ2-5, with 7 bases aligning to TRBD1. The CDR3 spans 14 residues. The junction had 8 bases not matched to a gene; V was cut back by 8 bases and J by 2 bases. The CDR3 DNA follows: TGTGCCAGCGGACGACAGGGTTTACAAGAGACCCAGTACTTC. Translation gives CASGRQGLQETQYF.

This clonotype was counted at least ten times. This sequence joins TRBV20-1 and TRBJ2-6; 8 bases are shared with TRBD2. This CDR3 spans 14 amino acids. Trimming at V came to 5 bases and at J to 2 bases, leaving 2 bases not matched to a gene. Germline V gives CDR1 DFQATT, CDR2 SNEGSKA (reference sequence). DNA of the CDR3: TGCAGTGCTTGGACTAGCCCTGGGGCCAACGTCCTGACTTTC. The encoded protein is CSAWTSPGANVLTF.

This clonotype showed up many times. The chain joins TRBV6-4 to TRBJ2-7; 10 positions agree with TRBD1. Germline V gene data show CDR1 as MRHNA and CDR2 as SNTAGT. The CDR3 length is 18 residues. J lost 8 bases, V lost 5 bases, and 21 bases had no gene match. CDR3 loop: CASSRRSGRDRGLLKQYF. CDR3 in DNA: TGTGCCAGCAGTAGGAGGTCTGGCCGGGACAGGGGCCTACTTAAGCAGTACTTC.

Ten or more counts support this clonotype. V is TRBV4-1 and J is TRBJ2-2; maybe TRBD2 (6 bases). CDR1 is MGHRA and CDR2 is YSYEKL in the germline V gene. Between the trimmed V and J ends, which lost 2 bases and 4 bases, there was a span of 11 bases. The CDR3 has 15 residues. In DNA, the CDR3 is TGCGCCAGCAGCCAAAGGATACTAGCCACCGGGGAGCTGTTTTTT. It is translated as CASSQRILATGELFF.

This clonotype was recorded many times. The V gene is TRBV5-1, the J gene TRBJ1-1, with 10 bases identical to TRBD1. Germline-derived CDR1 and CDR2 are SGHRS and YFSETQ. V dropped 3 bases and J dropped 5; count of bases not matched to a gene: 10. CDR3 size: 16 residues. The CDR3, as DNA: TGCGCCAGCAGCTATCGGGACAGGGGTCTAGGGACTGAAGCTTTCTTT. Protein sequence: CASSYRDRGLGTEAFF.